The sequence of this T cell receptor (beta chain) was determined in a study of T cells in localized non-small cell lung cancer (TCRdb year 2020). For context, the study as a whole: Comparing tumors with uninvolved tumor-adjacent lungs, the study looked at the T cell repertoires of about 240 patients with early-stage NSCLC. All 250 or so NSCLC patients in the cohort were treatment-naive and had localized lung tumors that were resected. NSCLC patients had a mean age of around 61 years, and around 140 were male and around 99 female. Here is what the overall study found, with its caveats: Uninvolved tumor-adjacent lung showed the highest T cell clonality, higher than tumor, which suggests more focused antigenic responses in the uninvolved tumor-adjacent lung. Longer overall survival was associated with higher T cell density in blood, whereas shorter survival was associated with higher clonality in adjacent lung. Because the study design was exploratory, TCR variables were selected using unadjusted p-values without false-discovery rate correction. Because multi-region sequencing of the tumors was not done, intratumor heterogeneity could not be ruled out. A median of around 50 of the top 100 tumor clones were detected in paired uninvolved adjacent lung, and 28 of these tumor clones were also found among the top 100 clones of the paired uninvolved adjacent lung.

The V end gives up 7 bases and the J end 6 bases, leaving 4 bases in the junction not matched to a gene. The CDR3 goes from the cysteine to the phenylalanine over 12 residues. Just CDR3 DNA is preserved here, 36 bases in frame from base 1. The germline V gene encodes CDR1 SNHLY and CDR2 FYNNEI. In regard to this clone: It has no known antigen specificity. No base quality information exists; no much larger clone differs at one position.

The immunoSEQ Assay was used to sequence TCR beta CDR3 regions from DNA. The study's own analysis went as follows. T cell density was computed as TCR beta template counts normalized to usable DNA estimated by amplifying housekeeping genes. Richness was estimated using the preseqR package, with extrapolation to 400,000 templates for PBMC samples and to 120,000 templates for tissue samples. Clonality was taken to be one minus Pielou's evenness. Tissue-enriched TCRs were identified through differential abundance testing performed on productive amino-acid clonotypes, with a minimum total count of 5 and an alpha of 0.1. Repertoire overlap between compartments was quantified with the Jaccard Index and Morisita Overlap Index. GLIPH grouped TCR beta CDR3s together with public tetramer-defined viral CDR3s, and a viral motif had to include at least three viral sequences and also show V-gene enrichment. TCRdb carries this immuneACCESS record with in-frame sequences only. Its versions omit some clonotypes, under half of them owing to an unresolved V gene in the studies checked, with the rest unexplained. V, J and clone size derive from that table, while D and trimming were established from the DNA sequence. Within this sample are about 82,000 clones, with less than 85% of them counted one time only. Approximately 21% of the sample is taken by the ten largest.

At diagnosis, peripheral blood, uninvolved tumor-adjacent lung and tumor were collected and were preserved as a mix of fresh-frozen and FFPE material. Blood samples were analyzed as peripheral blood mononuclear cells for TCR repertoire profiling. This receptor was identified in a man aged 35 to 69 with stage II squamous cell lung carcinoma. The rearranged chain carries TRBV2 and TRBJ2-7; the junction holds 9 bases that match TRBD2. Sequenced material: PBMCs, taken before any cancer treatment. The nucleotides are TGTGCCAGCATCCTAGCGGGAACCGAGCAGTACTTC. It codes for CASILAGTEQYF.